This TCR beta chain was recorded in a study of blood T cell repertoires in COVID-19. Study summary: Researchers got acute and convalescent COVID-19 samples from the United States, Italy and Spain. Sources were T cells, B-cell-depleted T cells, or PBMCs; the material itself was cDNA or gDNA.

The authors' processing: Researchers report that nucleated cell counts were estimated from reference gene primer amplification. Sequencing used immunoSEQ multiplex PCR; TCRdb keeps in-frame clones, though not all of them. V, J and clone size are taken as reported in that table, and D and trimming were inferred from the DNA itself. The repertoire has roughly 130,000 clones, more than 75% of them found once; the top ten carry more than 3.5%. The CDR3 sequence is 13 residues long. Between the trimmed V and J ends, which lost 6 bases and 11 bases, there was a span of 17 bases. Per germline, CDR1 SEHNR and CDR2 FQNEAQ (reference sequence).

The receptor's source is a woman aged 55-70 years with acute or convalescent COVID-19. The specimen sequenced was peripheral blood. The chain carries TRBV7-9 and TRBJ1-5; D is ambiguous. CDR3 coding DNA: TGTGCCAGCAGTTCTGACGCACCAGAGGCCCAGCATTTT. Translating it yields CASSSDAPEAQHF.